This T cell receptor beta chain was documented in a study of cytotoxic CD8 clonotypes in ibrutinib-treated CLL. The overall study: Samples had a mean of 255,043 productive templates and approximately 90,000 productive rearrangements.

Study-wide results and limits: Few clonotypes were public, and these shrank or held steady under treatment. Clonality correlated strongly with circulating CD8+ T cells and exceeded age-matched healthy donors at baseline.

Method: immunoSEQ multiplex PCR; TCRdb's copy keeps in-frame clones and lacks some. The profile shows 110,000 to 150,000 clones, about 70% of them singletons. Comment on this clone: Antigen: not known.

This clonotype was obtained from a human donor with chronic lymphocytic leukemia. Sample: PBMCs, taken after 24 months of ibrutinib treatment.

The CDR3 sequence is CASSYGRGLYEQYF. For the CDR3, the DNA is TGTGCCAGCAGTTACGGCAGGGGGCTCTACGAGCAGTACTTC. V gene TRBV6-7 combines with J gene TRBJ2-7; 8 bases line up with TRBD1. TRBV6-7 is assigned to the ORF class and has an uncertain function. Trimming took 2 bases from V and 3 from J; bases not matched to a gene: 3. The CDR3 has 14 residues.